Listed below are T cell receptor beta chains from one sample, sequenced in a study of T cells after yellow fever vaccination. TCRdb re-derived calls from the 5' RACE reads in MiXCR, one entry per CDR3 protein. This sample has 95,000 to 150,000 distinct CDR3 sequences, with over 12% found just once. The input for sequencing was CD8+ T cells sorted from PBMCs, taken 5 days after the yellow fever booster vaccination. The receptor set was obtained from a man in his late teens or twenties who received the YFV17D yellow fever vaccine. The CDR3 runs from the conserved cysteine through the conserved F or W. D genes are given only for firm matches. Clone size is not always given. Where it is, it says once, few, many or a class for expanded clones.

clone size: few
D gene: TRBD1
V gene: TRBV10-1
J gene: TRBJ1-2
CDR3 protein: CASSGGTGEIDYGYTF
CDR3 DNA: TGCGCCAGCAGTGGAGGGACAGGGGAGATTGACTATGGCTACACCTTC

clone size: .
D gene: .
V gene: TRBV6-6
J gene: TRBJ1-5
CDR3 protein: CASSYSDNQPQHF
CDR3 DNA: TGTGCCAGCAGTTATTCCGACAATCAGCCCCAGCATTTT

clone size: .
D gene: TRBD1
V gene: TRBV12-3/TRBV12-4
J gene: TRBJ2-5
CDR3 protein: CASMNTGANQETQYF
CDR3 DNA: TGTGCCAGCATGAACACAGGGGCTAACCAAGAGACCCAGTACTTC

clone size: few
D gene: TRBD1
V gene: TRBV4-2
J gene: TRBJ1-1
CDR3 protein: CASSQGSRDRFNTEAFF
CDR3 DNA: TGTGCCAGCAGCCAAGGATCAAGGGACAGATTTAACACTGAAGCTTTCTTT

clone size: few
D gene: .
V gene: TRBV7-3
J gene: TRBJ2-3
CDR3 protein: CASSSSDSFNTDTQYF
CDR3 DNA: TGTGCCAGCAGCTCGTCGGACAGCTTTAACACAGATACGCAGTATTTT

clone size: .
D gene: .
V gene: TRBV24-1
J gene: TRBJ2-7
CDR3 protein: CATRTGPNFGQYF
CDR3 DNA: TGTGCCACCAGGACCGGGCCAAATTTTGGGCAGTACTTC

clone size: .
D gene: TRBD2
V gene: TRBV5-6
J gene: TRBJ2-1
CDR3 protein: CASLPLMRGGNEQFF
CDR3 DNA: TGTGCCAGTCTTCCTCTAATGCGGGGGGGCAATGAGCAGTTCTTC

clone size: .
D gene: .
V gene: TRBV6-5
J gene: TRBJ2-2
CDR3 protein: CASSRLVNTGELFF
CDR3 DNA: TGTGCCAGCTCGAGGCTAGTTAACACCGGGGAGCTGTTTTTT

clone size: few
D gene: TRBD1
V gene: TRBV25-1
J gene: TRBJ2-1
CDR3 protein: CATDKQGDQHYNEQFF
CDR3 DNA: TGTGCCACCGACAAACAGGGGGATCAACACTACAATGAGCAGTTCTTC

clone size: few
D gene: .
V gene: TRBV4-1
J gene: TRBJ1-5
CDR3 protein: CASSQVEQGYNQPQHF
CDR3 DNA: TGCGCCAGCAGCCAAGTGGAGCAGGGTTACAATCAGCCCCAGCATTTT

clone size: few
D gene: TRBD1
V gene: TRBV9
J gene: TRBJ2-2
CDR3 protein: CASSEGGNTGELFF
CDR3 DNA: TGTGCCAGCAGCGAAGGGGGCAACACCGGGGAGCTGTTTTTT

clone size: many
D gene: TRBD2
V gene: TRBV4-3
J gene: TRBJ2-1
CDR3 protein: CASSPGGPEPHEQFF
CDR3 DNA: TGCGCCAGCAGCCCGGGGGGACCCGAGCCCCATGAGCAGTTCTTC

clone size: .
D gene: .
V gene: TRBV25-1
J gene: TRBJ1-1
CDR3 protein: CASSEFNPRRGATEAFF
CDR3 DNA: TGTGCCAGCAGTGAATTCAATCCGCGCCGGGGGGCTACTGAAGCTTTCTTT

clone size: .
D gene: .
V gene: TRBV4-1
J gene: TRBJ2-5
CDR3 protein: CASSHGETGQETQYF
CDR3 DNA: TGCGCCAGCAGCCATGGCGAGACAGGCCAAGAGACCCAGTACTTC

clone size: .
D gene: .
V gene: TRBV27
J gene: TRBJ1-2
CDR3 protein: CASRELDGGHGYTF
CDR3 DNA: TGTGCCAGCAGAGAACTGGACGGAGGGCATGGCTACACCTTC

clone size: few
D gene: TRBD1
V gene: TRBV7-9
J gene: TRBJ2-7
CDR3 protein: CASSLEGQIYEQYF
CDR3 DNA: TGTGCCAGCAGCTTAGAGGGACAGATCTACGAGCAGTACTTC

clone size: few
D gene: .
V gene: TRBV12-3/TRBV12-4
J gene: TRBJ2-1
CDR3 protein: CASTPVATWQFF
CDR3 DNA: TGTGCCAGCACCCCGGTTGCTACATGGCAGTTCTTC

clone size: many
D gene: TRBD2
V gene: TRBV2
J gene: TRBJ2-1
CDR3 protein: CASSDPPSGYNEQFF
CDR3 DNA: TGTGCCAGCAGCGATCCCCCTAGCGGTTACAATGAGCAGTTCTTC

clone size: many
D gene: .
V gene: TRBV5-5
J gene: TRBJ2-7
CDR3 protein: CASSSGTFEQYF
CDR3 DNA: TGTGCCAGCAGCTCCGGGACCTTCGAGCAGTACTTC

clone size: few
D gene: .
V gene: TRBV4-3
J gene: TRBJ1-4
CDR3 protein: CASSQEESFSFMSEKLFF
CDR3 DNA: TGCGCCAGCAGCCAAGAAGAGAGTTTTTCGTTTATGTCGGAAAAACTGTTTTTT

clone size: .
D gene: .
V gene: TRBV4-1
J gene: TRBJ2-5
CDR3 protein: CASSQVPGRETQYF
CDR3 DNA: TGCGCCAGCAGCCAAGTTCCAGGGAGAGAGACCCAGTACTTC

clone size: few
D gene: .
V gene: TRBV12-5
J gene: TRBJ2-4
CDR3 protein: CASAHLPLGGKNIQYF
CDR3 DNA: TGTGCTAGTGCCCACCTCCCCCTCGGGGGTAAAAACATTCAGTACTTC

clone size: many
D gene: .
V gene: TRBV4-3
J gene: TRBJ2-2
CDR3 protein: CASSPDRLNTGELFF
CDR3 DNA: TGCGCCAGCAGCCCGGACAGATTGAACACCGGGGAGCTGTTTTTT

clone size: few
D gene: .
V gene: TRBV6-6
J gene: TRBJ2-2
CDR3 protein: CASSPHRTDRSGELFF
CDR3 DNA: TGTGCCAGCAGCCCCCATCGGACAGATCGGTCCGGGGAGCTGTTTTTT

clone size: .
D gene: .
V gene: TRBV6-5
J gene: TRBJ2-3
CDR3 protein: CASKLYGGSTDTQYF
CDR3 DNA: TGTGCCAGCAAACTGTATGGCGGAAGCACAGATACGCAGTATTTT

clone size: few
D gene: .
V gene: TRBV20-1
J gene: TRBJ2-1
CDR3 protein: CSARARYDEEQFF
CDR3 DNA: TGCAGTGCTAGAGCGCGGTACGACGAAGAGCAGTTCTTC

clone size: few
D gene: .
V gene: TRBV6-4
J gene: TRBJ2-3
CDR3 protein: CASSESQGGTDTQYF
CDR3 DNA: TGTGCCAGCAGTGAATCGCAGGGTGGCACAGATACGCAGTATTTT

clone size: .
D gene: .
V gene: TRBV12-3/TRBV12-4
J gene: TRBJ1-4
CDR3 protein: CASRAVNDEKLFF
CDR3 DNA: TGTGCCAGCCGGGCTGTAAATGATGAAAAACTGTTTTTT

clone size: few
D gene: TRBD2
V gene: TRBV12-3/TRBV12-4
J gene: TRBJ2-6
CDR3 protein: CASSSTPTLAGVSGANVLTF
CDR3 DNA: TGTGCCAGCAGTTCGACGCCGACTCTAGCGGGGGTCTCTGGGGCCAACGTCCTGACTTTC

clone size: few
D gene: TRBD1
V gene: TRBV25-1
J gene: TRBJ2-7
CDR3 protein: CASSHRDRYYEQYF
CDR3 DNA: TGTGCCAGCAGCCACCGGGACAGATACTACGAGCAGTACTTC

clone size: .
D gene: .
V gene: TRBV6-5
J gene: TRBJ2-7
CDR3 protein: CASSYSRLEQYF
CDR3 DNA: TGTGCCAGCAGTTACTCCCGTCTCGAGCAGTACTTC

clone size: many
D gene: .
V gene: TRBV6-4
J gene: TRBJ2-2
CDR3 protein: CASSDGVSDTGELFF
CDR3 DNA: TGTGCCAGCAGTGACGGGGTATCGGACACCGGGGAGCTGTTTTTT

clone size: .
D gene: .
V gene: TRBV7-2
J gene: TRBJ1-2
CDR3 protein: CASSLATGSGVF
CDR3 DNA: TGTGCCAGCAGCTTAGCGACGGGGAGCGGGGTCTTC

clone size: few
D gene: .
V gene: TRBV20-1
J gene: TRBJ2-1
CDR3 protein: CSAQLRTANEQFF
CDR3 DNA: TGCAGTGCGCAGCTTCGGACAGCCAATGAGCAGTTCTTC

clone size: .
D gene: .
V gene: TRBV7-6
J gene: TRBJ2-5
CDR3 protein: CASSLEVGETQYF
CDR3 DNA: TGTGCCAGCAGCTTAGAGGTCGGGGAGACCCAGTACTTC

clone size: .
D gene: .
V gene: TRBV7-9
J gene: TRBJ2-5
CDR3 protein: CASSSEGVVLDETQYF
CDR3 DNA: TGTGCCAGCAGCTCGGAGGGGGTAGTATTGGACGAGACCCAGTACTTC

clone size: many
D gene: .
V gene: TRBV29-1
J gene: TRBJ2-3
CDR3 protein: CSVVRRGTDTQYF
CDR3 DNA: TGCAGCGTTGTCCGGCGGGGCACAGATACGCAGTATTTT

clone size: few
D gene: .
V gene: TRBV6-5
J gene: TRBJ2-2
CDR3 protein: CASSVPSGANTGELFF
CDR3 DNA: TGTGCCAGCAGTGTCCCCTCCGGGGCGAACACCGGGGAGCTGTTTTTT

clone size: .
D gene: .
V gene: TRBV7-9
J gene: TRBJ1-1
CDR3 protein: CASSPFVGEAFF
CDR3 DNA: TGTGCCAGCAGCCCGTTCGTCGGTGAAGCTTTCTTT

clone size: .
D gene: .
V gene: TRBV15
J gene: TRBJ1-2
CDR3 protein: CATSRDGQSRTNYGYTF
CDR3 DNA: TGTGCCACCAGCAGAGATGGACAGTCACGAACTAACTATGGCTACACCTTC

clone size: few
D gene: .
V gene: TRBV27
J gene: TRBJ2-1
CDR3 protein: CASRSGLYGEQFF
CDR3 DNA: TGTGCCAGCAGATCGGGGCTGTACGGTGAGCAGTTCTTC

clone size: .
D gene: TRBD1
V gene: TRBV7-9
J gene: TRBJ2-2
CDR3 protein: CASSLTPPPQQGVTGELFF
CDR3 DNA: TGTGCCAGCAGCTTAACCCCCCCCCCACAACAGGGGGTTACCGGGGAGCTGTTTTTT

clone size: .
D gene: .
V gene: TRBV4-3
J gene: TRBJ1-1
CDR3 protein: CASSQVVGDTEAFF
CDR3 DNA: TGCGCCAGCAGCCAAGTAGTTGGGGACACTGAAGCTTTCTTT

clone size: .
D gene: .
V gene: TRBV6-5
J gene: TRBJ2-5
CDR3 protein: CASGDFLYQETQYF
CDR3 DNA: TGTGCCAGCGGGGACTTCCTCTACCAAGAGACCCAGTACTTC

clone size: few
D gene: TRBD2
V gene: TRBV4-2
J gene: TRBJ2-7
CDR3 protein: CASSQRLASEWEQYF
CDR3 DNA: TGTGCCAGCAGCCAGAGACTAGCCTCAGAGTGGGAGCAGTACTTC